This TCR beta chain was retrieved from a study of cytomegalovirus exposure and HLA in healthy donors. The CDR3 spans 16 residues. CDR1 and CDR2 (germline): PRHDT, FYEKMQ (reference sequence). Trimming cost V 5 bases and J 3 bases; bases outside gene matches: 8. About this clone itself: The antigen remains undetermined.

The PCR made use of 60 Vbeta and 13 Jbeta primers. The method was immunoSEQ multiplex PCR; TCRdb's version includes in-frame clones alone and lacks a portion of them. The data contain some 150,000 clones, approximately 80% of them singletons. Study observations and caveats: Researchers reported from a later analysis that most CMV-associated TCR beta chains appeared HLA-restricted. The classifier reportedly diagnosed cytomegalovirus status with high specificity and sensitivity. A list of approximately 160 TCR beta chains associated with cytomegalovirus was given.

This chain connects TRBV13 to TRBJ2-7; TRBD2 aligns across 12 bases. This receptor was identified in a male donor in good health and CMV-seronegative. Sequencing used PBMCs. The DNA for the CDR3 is TGTGCCAGCAGCCTCCTAAAACTAGCGGGGGGCTACGAGCAGTACTTC. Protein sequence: CASSLLKLAGGYEQYF.